Below are 29 T cell receptor beta chains sequenced from a single sample in a study of immune evolution from preneoplasia to lung adenocarcinoma. TCRdb's copy holds only in-frame clones and misses some; the assay was immunoSEQ multiplex PCR. The data show some 4,700 clones, with around 76% seen just once and more than 6.5% held by the top ten. The sample comprised FFPE adjacent normal lung tissue. These receptors all come from a person between 55 and 80 years old with lung adenocarcinoma.

The chain employs TRBV5-6 and TRBJ2-7; 9 nucleotides match TRBD1. The CDR3 contains 15 residues. Germline V gene lookup returns CDR1 SGHDT and CDR2 YYEEEE. Trimming removed 1 base from V and 7 bases from J; junction bases left unmatched: 9. The CDR3 DNA reads TGTGCCAGCAGCTTGTACGTTGACAGGGGGACAGAGCAGTACTTC. This encodes CASSLYVDRGTEQYF.

The J gene is TRBJ2-7, the V gene TRBV30; no firm D call. The CDR3 totals 12 residues. Germline assignment: CDR1 GTSNPN and CDR2 SVGIG (reference sequence). The ends were cut back, 2 bases at V and 5 bases at J, with 10 bases in the middle. The CDR3 nucleotides read TGTGCCTGGAGTCCGGTAGGAAACGAGCAGTACTTC. Protein: CAWSPVGNEQYF.

This clone was counted between two and nine times. V usage is TRBV5-8 and J usage is TRBJ1-1, with D tentatively TRBD1 (5 bases). The CDR3 covers 15 residues. The V end lost 4 bases, the J end lost 5 bases, and 18 bases lay between the germline ends. Germline CDR1 SGHTS, CDR2 YDEGEE. CDR3 in DNA: TGTGCCAGCAGCCCCCTGCTGGCAGGGAGGACTGAAGCTTTCTTT. Amino acid sequence: CASSPLLAGRTEAFF. The full variable domain, in which reference TRBV5-8 and TRBJ1-1 provide the parts outside the CDR3, is EAGVTQSPTHLIKTRGQQATLRCSPISGHTSVYWYQQALGLGLQFLLWYDEGEERNRGNFPPRFSGRQFPNYSSELNVNALELEDSALYLCASSPLLAGRTEAFFGQGTRLTVV.

V and J are TRBV15 and TRBJ2-3; possibly TRBD2 for D (6 bases). V dropped 0 bases and J dropped 6 bases, with 13 bases sitting between them. The length of the CDR3 is 15 residues. Germline CDR1 is LNHNV and CDR2 is YYDKDF (reference sequence). In DNA, the CDR3 is TGTGCCACCAGCAGAGATGGGACTTTTGACGATACGCAGTATTTT. The encoded protein is CATSRDGTFDDTQYF.

This chain joins TRBV25-1 and TRBJ1-4; 7 bases match TRBD1. This CDR3 is 13 amino acids long. CDR1 and CDR2 from the germline V gene are MGHDK and SYGVNS. V was pared by 6 bases and J by 8 bases, with 6 bases of the junction left unmatched. The CDR3 is CASRGTEREKLFF. The DNA of the CDR3 is TGTGCCAGCAGGGGGACAGAAAGAGAAAAACTGTTTTTT.

V and J are TRBV28 and TRBJ1-1; D may be TRBD1 (5 bases). Germline lookup yields CDR1 MDHEN and CDR2 SYDVKM. The germline V and J ends were trimmed by 0 bases and 3 bases, with 14 bases remaining between them. This CDR3 has 16 amino acids. In DNA form, the CDR3 reads TGTGCCAGCAGTTTATGGGCCGGCAAGGGGCACACTGAAGCTTTCTTT. Translated: CASSLWAGKGHTEAFF.

This chain uses TRBV5-3 with TRBJ2-7, with D possibly TRBD2 on 5 matching bases. TRBV5-3 is identified as an open reading frame with a role that is uncertain. With 4 bases removed from V and 5 bases from J, the gap between germline ends came to 19 bases. The length of the CDR3 is 15 residues. The CDR3 loop reads CARSRPRGPPDEQYF. DNA for the CDR3: TGTGCCAGAAGCCGTCCCAGAGGGCCGCCTGACGAGCAGTACTTC.

This clone was seen only once. Germline and junction disagree at one end, which may indicate a read error. In the same sample, other DNA sequences code for this CDR3. The chain has TRBV14 and TRBJ2-5; 10 bases align to TRBD2. Germline V gene data show CDR1 as SGHDN and CDR2 as FVKESK. The CDR3 spans 16 residues. CDR3 amino acids: CASSQGTSDRKETQYF. The CDR3 DNA reads as TGTGCCAGCAGCCAGGGGACTAGCGACAGGAAAGAAACCCAGTACTTC. Variable domain in full (rest from reference TRBV14 and TRBJ2-5): EAGVTQFPSHSVIEKGQTVTLRCDPISGHDNLYWYRRVMGKEIKFLLHFVKESKQDESGMPNNRFLAERTGGTYSTLKVQPAELEDSGVYFCASSQGTSDRKETQYFGPGTRLLVL.

The chain employs TRBV11-2 and TRBJ1-2; possible D gene TRBD1, 6 bases. Trimming left V 5 bases short and J 5 bases short, with 18 bases between. CDR1 and CDR2 (germline): SGHAT, FQNNGV. The CDR3 runs 15 residues. CDR3 residues: CASSPNLGAGYGYTF. The CDR3 nucleotides are TGTGCCAGCAGCCCCAATCTGGGGGCAGGGTATGGCTACACCTTC.

The V call is TRBV7-9, the J call TRBJ2-5; 7 bases map to TRBD1. V lost 4 bases, J lost 5 bases, and 10 bases stayed unmatched. CDR1 and CDR2 from the germline V gene are SEHNR and FQNEAQ (reference sequence). The CDR3 is made up of 15 amino acids. The CDR3 bases are TGTGCCAGCAGCTCACCACGGACAGGCTTGGAGACCCAGTACTTC. Translation: CASSSPRTGLETQYF.

The gene calls are TRBV10-2 and TRBJ1-1; D is uncertain. Germline-derived CDR1 and CDR2 are WSHSY and SAAADI. Trimming removed 1 base at V and 1 base at J, with 13 bases between. This CDR3 is 16 amino acids long. The CDR3 bases are TGCGCCAGCAGTGAGTTAACTCTACAAGGGAACACTGAAGCTTTCTTT. Protein product: CASSELTLQGNTEAFF.

The V and J genes are TRBV29-1 and TRBJ2-2; D is unclear. Germline lookup yields CDR1 SQVTM and CDR2 ANQGSEA. Trimming removed 6 bases from V and 6 bases from J, with 11 bases in between. The CDR3 loop spans 12 amino acids. The CDR3 DNA sequence: TGCAGCGTAGGAGTCGGGCCCGGGGAGCTGTTTTTT. This translates into CSVGVGPGELFF.

The V gene is TRBV18, the J gene TRBJ1-1; the D is unclear. Germline V CDR1 and CDR2: KGHSH, LQKENI. V dropped 4 bases and J dropped 1 base, with 13 bases sitting between them. CDR3 length: 15 amino acids. CDR3 sequence reads: CASSLPVLRNTEAFF. The CDR3 bases are TGTGCCAGCTCACTCCCTGTCCTCAGGAACACTGAAGCTTTCTTT.

Regarding this clone: One junction end disagrees with the germline gene, perhaps due to a read error. The chain employs TRBV6-1 and TRBJ1-2; possibly TRBD1 for D (5 bases). The CDR3 is 14 amino acids. Looked up from germline, CDR1 is MNHNS and CDR2 is SASEGT. The CDR3 sequence: CASSEGPGIYGYTF. The CDR3 region has the DNA TGTGCCAGCAGCGAAGGACCAGGGATCTATGGCTACACCTTC.

J is TRBJ1-6 and V is TRBV25-1; tentatively, D is TRBD1 (5 bases). CDR3 length: 18 residues. From germline, CDR1 is MGHDK and CDR2 SYGVNS. Trimming stripped 6 bases from V and 7 bases from J, with 25 bases between. The CDR3: CASRGETTGPVGNSPLHF. The CDR3 coding sequence is TGTGCCAGCAGGGGGGAAACGACCGGTCCCGTCGGGAATTCACCCCTCCACTTT.

The CDR3 nucleotides are TGTGCCAGCAGCAAGGGACAGGGAACAGATACGCAGTATTTT. This encodes CASSKGQGTDTQYF. J is TRBJ2-3 and V is TRBV7-2, with 9 bases aligning to TRBD1. The CDR3 consists of 14 residues. CDR1 and CDR2 from the germline V gene are SGHTA and FQGNSA. The J segment lost 3 bases and the V segment lost 5 bases, leaving 3 bases of the junction unmatched. Complete variable domain (other parts from reference TRBV7-2 and TRBJ2-3): GAGVSQSPSNKVTEKGKDVELRCDPISGHTALYWYRQSLGQGLEFLIYFQGNSAPDKSGLPSDRFSAERTGGSVSTLTIQRTQQEDSAVYLCASSKGQGTDTQYFGPGTRLTVL.

The gene calls are TRBV5-4 and TRBJ1-2; no definite D call. V lost 0 bases and J 4 bases, leaving 4 bases between the germline ends. Germline CDR1 is SGHNT and CDR2 is YYREEE (reference sequence). The CDR3 is 12 residues long. This CDR3 reads CASSLGSYGYTF. CDR3 DNA: TGTGCCAGCAGCTTGGGGAGCTATGGCTACACCTTC.

The gene calls are TRBV4-3 and TRBJ2-3; a weak D match, TRBD1 (5 bases). This CDR3 comprises 16 residues. Trimming removed 4 bases at V and 6 bases at J, with 20 bases between. Germline CDR1 and CDR2: LGHNA and YSLEER. The DNA of the CDR3 is TGCGCCAGCAGCCTTTCCCATGATCCAGGGATGGATACGCAGTATTTT. It yields the protein CASSLSHDPGMDTQYF.

The chain uses TRBV7-8 and TRBJ2-5; 9 positions agree with TRBD2. This CDR3 has 17 amino acids. V trimming: 10 bases; J trimming: 8 bases; junction bases outside the gene matches: 23. Germline CDR1 reads SGHVS; CDR2 reads FQNEAQ. The CDR3 loop reads CATEYGLASGGRNTQYF. In DNA form, the CDR3 reads TGTGCCACCGAATACGGGCTGGCGAGCGGGGGGCGGAATACCCAGTACTTC. The variable domain in full, with the rest retrieved from reference TRBV7-8 and TRBJ2-5, is GAGVSQSPRYKVAKRGQDVALRCDPISGHVSLFWYQQALGQGPEFLTYFQNEAQLDKSGLPSDRFFAERPEGSVSTLKIQRTQQEDSAVYLCATEYGLASGGRNTQYFGPGTRLLVL.

This clone was seen just once. The V gene is TRBV5-1, the J gene TRBJ1-1, with 10 bases identical to TRBD1. The CDR3 spans 16 residues. After removal of 3 bases from V and 0 bases from J, the junction contained 5 bases not matched to a gene. Germline-derived CDR1 and CDR2 are SGHRS and YFSETQ. In DNA form, the CDR3 reads TGCGCCAGCAGCTCCGGGACAGGGGTCATGAACACTGAAGCTTTCTTT. This gives the protein CASSSGTGVMNTEAFF.

This chain joins TRBV10-3 and TRBJ2-5; D might be TRBD2 (7 bases). The V and J ends lost 3 bases and 5 bases respectively, with 19 bases between them. The CDR3 has 16 amino acids. Germline V CDR1 and CDR2: ENHRY, SYGVKD. CDR3 region: CAISDPFQGRGETQYF. The CDR3 DNA reads as TGTGCCATCAGTGACCCTTTTCAGGGGAGGGGGGAGACCCAGTACTTC.

The chain couples TRBV12-5 to TRBJ2-2; D uncertain. Germline V lookup: CDR1 LGHNT, CDR2 FRNRAP. The CDR3 has 13 residues. V lost 1 base, J lost 4 bases, and 4 bases lay in between. The CDR3 region is CASGLDRTGELFF. The CDR3 nucleotides read TGTGCTAGTGGTTTGGATCGCACCGGGGAGCTGTTTTTT.

V gene TRBV6-5 combines with J gene TRBJ2-1; D is uncertain. Looked up from germline, CDR1 is MNHEY and CDR2 is SVGAGI. V was clipped by 0 bases and J by 10 bases, with 10 bases between them. The CDR3 has 13 amino acids. For the CDR3, the DNA is TGTGCCAGCAGTTACTCTTATTTCTCAGAGCAGTTCTTC. Its protein is CASSYSYFSEQFF.

The chain employs TRBV5-1 and TRBJ2-7; TRBD1 or TRBD2 may be the D gene (5 bases each). V was pared by 0 bases and J by 10 bases, with 23 bases between. Germline CDR1 and CDR2: SGHRS and YFSETQ. This CDR3 comprises 16 residues. The CDR3 is CASSLDIGSKGDGQYF. The CDR3 region has the DNA TGCGCCAGCAGCTTGGATATCGGCAGTAAAGGGGACGGCCAGTACTTC.

The genes are TRBV28 and TRBJ1-5; D is uncertain. Germline V lookup: CDR1 MDHEN, CDR2 SYDVKM. This CDR3 spans 12 amino acids. The V end was cut by 3 bases, the J end by 9 bases, with 9 bases between. The CDR3 sequence is CASSFEVRPQHF. The CDR3 bases are TGTGCCAGCAGTTTCGAGGTGAGGCCCCAGCATTTT.

The chain is built from TRBV15 and TRBJ2-7; maybe TRBD2 (8 bases). This CDR3 has 18 residues. Germline loops: CDR1 LNHNV, CDR2 YYDKDF (reference sequence). V gave up 6 bases and J gave up 1 base, with 25 bases separating them. Written as DNA, the CDR3 is TGTGCCACCAGAGACGACAGGGCTGCGGGGGGACGTTCCTACGAGCAGTACTTC. This codes for CATRDDRAAGGRSYEQYF. The whole variable domain, filled in from reference TRBV15 and TRBJ2-7, reads DAMVIQNPRYQVTQFGKPVTLSCSQTLNHNVMYWYQQKSSQAPKLLFHYYDKDFNNEADTPDNFQSRRPNTSFCFLDIRSPGLGDTAMYLCATRDDRAAGGRSYEQYFGPGTRLTVT.

This clone has only one observation. The genes are TRBV28 and TRBJ1-1; D remains ambiguous. This CDR3 region has 13 residues. From germline, CDR1 is MDHEN and CDR2 SYDVKM. Trimming stripped 4 bases from V and 3 bases from J, with 9 bases between. The CDR3 coding sequence is TGTGCCAGCAGTTCCCCGGTGGACACTGAAGCTTTCTTT. Translation: CASSSPVDTEAFF.

CDR3 region: CASSPEAYNEQFF. CDR3 DNA sequence: TGTGCCAGCTCACCGGAAGCCTACAATGAGCAGTTCTTC. The chain employs TRBV18 and TRBJ2-1; D is uncertain. The CDR3 extends over 13 amino acids. Germline CDR1 and CDR2: KGHSH and LQKENI. Trimming left V 3 bases short and J 2 bases short, with 5 bases between.

The V gene is TRBV28, the J gene TRBJ1-6, with D possibly matching TRBD1 (5 bases). Trimming stripped 9 bases from V and 10 bases from J, with 16 bases between. The CDR3 runs to 13 residues. Germline V lookup: CDR1 MDHEN, CDR2 SYDVKM. CDR3 sequence (DNA): TGTGCCAGTACCGTAATAAGGGACTCACCCCTCCACTTT. This gives the protein CASTVIRDSPLHF.